The 22 T cell receptor beta chains below all came from one sample that was sequenced in a study of OX40 agonist ivuxolimab in advanced cancers. Libraries came from the immunoSEQ multiplex PCR assay. TCRdb mirrors the immuneACCESS table, restricted to in-frame sequences. Some clones are absent from its copies; in checked studies, under half trace to an unresolved V gene, and the reason for the others is unknown. This sample has tens of thousands of clones in its table, and 91% of those were observed once. The ten largest clones take up approximately 0.32% of the sample. The specimen comprised CD4+ or CD8+ T cells sorted from blood, sampled in a trial of the OX40 agonist ivuxolimab. The origin of the receptors is an adult with an advanced solid tumor such as melanoma, head and neck, liver or kidney cancer.

The chain has TRBV11-3 and TRBJ2-3; TRBD2 aligns across 7 bases. J was trimmed by 12 bases and V by 5 bases; bases with no gene match: 14. This CDR3 is built from 14 residues. Germline V gene lookup returns CDR1 SGHNT and CDR2 YENEEA. This chain's CDR3 is CASSPSGLTGDQYF. CDR3 DNA sequence: TGTGCCAGCAGCCCTAGCGGCCTTACAGGAGACCAGTATTTT.

This chain links TRBV19 with TRBJ1-6, with TRBD1 matching over 8 bases. This CDR3 comprises 15 residues. Germline V gene data show CDR1 as LNHDA and CDR2 as SQIVND (reference sequence). The trim removed 3 bases at V and 10 bases at J, leaving 8 bases unmatched. In nucleotides, the CDR3 is TGTGCCAGTAGTATTCAGGGGGCTGTGGAATCACCCCTCCACTTT. This translates into CASSIQGAVESPLHF.

This rearrangement joins TRBV18 to TRBJ1-2; maybe TRBD1 (5 bases). Trimming cost V 0 bases and J 4 bases, with 9 bases left between them. The CDR3 runs 14 residues. The V gene's germline CDR1 is KGHSH and CDR2 LQKENI. The CDR3 DNA follows: TGTGCCAGCTCACCACCGGCTCAGGGCTATGGCTACACCTTC. Translation: CASSPPAQGYGYTF.

The CDR3 protein is CATHVDLNTGELFF. Written as DNA, the CDR3 is TGTGCCACCCATGTTGACTTGAACACCGGGGAGCTGTTTTTT. This chain connects TRBV7-9 to TRBJ2-2; D is unclear. Deletions cut 10 bases from V and 1 base from J, with 13 bases between. This CDR3 spans 14 amino acids. Germline V gives CDR1 SEHNR, CDR2 FQNEAQ (reference sequence). Full variable domain (rest looked up from reference TRBV7-9 and TRBJ2-2): DTGVSQNPRHKITKRGQNVTFRCDPISEHNRLYWYRQTLGQGPEFLTYFQNEAQLEKSRLLSDRFSAERPKGSFSTLEIQRTEQGDSAMYLCATHVDLNTGELFFGEGSRLTVL.

This clone has a handful of counts. The V call is TRBV19, the J call TRBJ1-2; TRBD1 aligns across 9 bases. Germline loops: CDR1 LNHDA, CDR2 SQIVND (reference sequence). The CDR3 contains 14 residues. The V segment lost 7 bases and the J segment 5 bases; nucleotides outside the gene matches: 8. The CDR3 DNA reads TGTGCCAGTACCGCGGACAGGGGACTGTATGGCTACACCTTC. Amino acid sequence: CASTADRGLYGYTF. Complete variable domain (other parts from reference TRBV19 and TRBJ1-2): DGGITQSPKYLFRKEGQNVTLSCEQNLNHDAMYWYRQDPGQGLRLIYYSQIVNDFQKGDIAEGYSVSREKKESFPLTVTSAQKNPTAFYLCASTADRGLYGYTFGSGTRLTVV.

This sequence joins TRBV28 and TRBJ2-3, with D perhaps TRBD1 or TRBD2 (6 bases each). CDR3 length equals 15 residues. The germline gives CDR1 MDHEN, CDR2 SYDVKM. Trimming pared 5 bases from V and 3 bases from J, leaving 15 bases between. In DNA, the CDR3 is TGTGCCAGCAGTCCCCGGGGGCTGGGAACAGATACGCAGTATTTT. Protein product: CASSPRGLGTDTQYF.

Of note for this clone: One junction end disagrees with the germline gene, perhaps due to a read error. CDR3 nucleotide sequence: TGTGCCAGCAGCGTAGGGGGGGCTAAGGAAAAACTGTTTTTT. Its translation is CASSVGGAKEKLFF. The rearrangement uses TRBV9 and TRBJ1-4, with a tentative D call TRBD1 (6 bases). This CDR3 region has 14 residues. The germline gives CDR1 SGDLS, CDR2 YYNGEE.

The chain recombines TRBV15 with TRBJ2-6; D gene uncertain. The germline gives CDR1 LNHNV, CDR2 YYDKDF (reference sequence). The CDR3 sequence is 16 residues long. V was pared by 4 bases and J by 1 base, with 11 bases between. The CDR3 is CATSIRGNSGANVLTF. The CDR3 nucleotides are TGTGCCACCAGCATTAGAGGAAATTCTGGGGCCAACGTCCTGACTTTC. Supplemented by reference TRBV15 and TRBJ2-6, the full variable domain reads DAMVIQNPRYQVTQFGKPVTLSCSQTLNHNVMYWYQQKSSQAPKLLFHYYDKDFNNEADTPDNFQSRRPNTSFCFLDIRSPGLGDTAMYLCATSIRGNSGANVLTFGAGSRLTVL.

This chain uses TRBV4-2 with TRBJ1-4; D uncertain. From germline, CDR1 is LGHNA and CDR2 YNFKEQ. Trimming stripped 0 bases from V and 8 bases from J, with 13 bases between. This CDR3 region has 15 residues. The CDR3 loop reads CASSQEGSLSEKLFF. The DNA for the CDR3 is TGTGCCAGCAGCCAAGAGGGCAGCTTATCGGAAAAACTGTTTTTT.

The chain joins TRBV6-1 to TRBJ2-5; 7 bases fit TRBD1. This CDR3 region has 13 residues. Germline values: CDR1 MNHNS, CDR2 SASEGT. After removal of 3 bases from V and 2 bases from J, the junction contained 0 bases not matched to a gene. The CDR3 region has the DNA TGTGCCAGCAGTGAGACAGGGCAAGAGACCCAGTACTTC. This codes for CASSETGQETQYF.

The chain joins TRBV18 to TRBJ2-1; D may be TRBD2 (7 bases). The CDR3 spans 14 residues. Germline assignment: CDR1 KGHSH and CDR2 LQKENI. Deletions cut 6 bases from V and 9 bases from J, with 18 bases between. CDR3 sequence: CASSPLPGEGEQFF. The CDR3 nucleotides are TGTGCCAGCTCTCCTCTTCCAGGGGAGGGTGAGCAGTTCTTC.

The CDR3 bases are TGTGCCAGCAGCTTTTGGGGGACAGGGAGGAGGGATGAGCAGTTCTTC. This codes for CASSFWGTGRRDEQFF. The chain recombines TRBV7-9 with TRBJ2-1; 9 bases map to TRBD1. CDR3 length: 16 residues. Germline loops: CDR1 SEHNR, CDR2 FQNEAQ (reference sequence). J was trimmed by 8 bases and V by 3 bases; bases with no gene match: 11.

This clone was observed once. The chain employs TRBV28 and TRBJ2-7; a possible D gene is TRBD1 (6 bases). The CDR3 is 15 residues long. Germline V gives CDR1 MDHEN, CDR2 SYDVKM. Deletions cut 6 bases from V and 7 bases from J, with 22 bases between. CDR3 amino acids: CASRTRSPITGEQYF. CDR3 bases: TGTGCCAGCAGGACAAGAAGCCCCATTACAGGGGAGCAGTACTTC.

The chain combines TRBV19 with TRBJ1-1; D possibly corresponds to TRBD1 (5 bases). Trimming left V 0 bases short and J 8 bases short, with 10 bases between. The CDR3 loop spans 13 amino acids. Germline CDR1 is LNHDA and CDR2 is SQIVND (reference sequence). CDR3 protein: CASSIDRWGEAFF. CDR3 in DNA: TGTGCCAGTAGTATAGATCGTTGGGGGGAAGCTTTCTTT.

The V gene is TRBV12-5, the J gene TRBJ1-5; 9 nucleotides align to TRBD1. The V gene's germline CDR1 is LGHNT and CDR2 FRNRAP. V lost 5 bases, J lost 1 base, and 3 bases stayed unmatched. This CDR3 contains 15 residues. The CDR3 loop is CASGHGQGSNQPQHF. The DNA for the CDR3 is TGTGCTAGTGGTCACGGACAGGGGAGCAATCAGCCCCAGCATTTT.

In its sample, this clone was seen once. This chain links TRBV6-6 with TRBJ1-5, with 8 positions matching TRBD1. The CDR3 covers 14 residues. CDR1 is MNHNY and CDR2 is SVGAGI in the germline V gene (reference sequence). The V gene end was trimmed by 2 bases and the J gene end by 8 bases; junction bases not matched to a gene: 5. The CDR3 DNA sequence: TGTGCCAGCAGTTACCCAGGGGGCCTGAAGCCCCAGCATTTT. Translation gives CASSYPGGLKPQHF.

The DNA of the CDR3 is TGTGCCAGCAGCCAAGAGACGCTAGCGGGCAACAATGAGCAGTTCTTC. It codes for CASSQETLAGNNEQFF. The V gene is TRBV4-2, the J gene TRBJ2-1; 8 bases match TRBD2. The germline gives CDR1 LGHNA, CDR2 YNFKEQ. V gave up 0 bases and J gave up 5 bases; unmatched junction bases: 6. CDR3 size: 16 residues.

The chain has TRBV7-9 and TRBJ1-2; unclear D gene. There are 14 residues in the CDR3. With 3 bases removed from V and 7 bases from J, the gap between germline ends came to 15 bases. Per the germline V gene, CDR1 is SEHNR and CDR2 is FQNEAQ (reference sequence). CDR3 bases: TGTGCCAGCAGCTTGAGAGAATTTGAGACTGGCTACACCTTC. It is translated as CASSLREFETGYTF.

The V gene is TRBV27, the J gene TRBJ1-6; a possible D gene is TRBD1 (5 bases). V lost 6 bases and J lost 4, with 13 bases in between. Germline lookup yields CDR1 MNHEY and CDR2 SMNVEV (reference sequence). The CDR3 has 15 amino acids. The CDR3 DNA follows: TGTGCCAGCAGGGGGGTGACTCCTTATAATTCACCCCTCCACTTT. Its translation is CASRGVTPYNSPLHF.

The V gene is TRBV7-9, the J gene TRBJ1-1; no reliable D call. Germline CDR1 is SEHNR and CDR2 is FQNEAQ (reference sequence). Trimming cost V 5 bases and J 1 base, with 14 bases left between them. The CDR3 loop spans 15 amino acids. CDR3 sequence (DNA): TGTGCCAGCAGCCATCGAGCGATTCAGAACACTGAAGCTTTCTTT. Protein product: CASSHRAIQNTEAFF. Based on the CDR3 plus reference TRBV7-9 and TRBJ1-1, the full variable domain is DTGVSQNPRHKITKRGQNVTFRCDPISEHNRLYWYRQTLGQGPEFLTYFQNEAQLEKSRLLSDRFSAERPKGSFSTLEIQRTEQGDSAMYLCASSHRAIQNTEAFFGQGTRLTVV.

Here the CDR3 reads CASNFRAYEQYF. Written as DNA, the CDR3 is TGTGCCAGCAATTTCAGGGCCTACGAGCAGTACTTC. V usage is TRBV28 and J usage is TRBJ2-7, with D possibly being TRBD1 (5 bases). This CDR3 spans 12 amino acids. Germline assignment: CDR1 MDHEN and CDR2 SYDVKM. Trimming left V 7 bases short and J 2 bases short, with 9 bases between.

The chain recombines TRBV6-1 with TRBJ1-5; D remains unclear. CDR1 is MNHNS, CDR2 SASEGT, per germline. The CDR3 is 13 amino acids. V dropped 4 bases and J dropped 3 bases, with 7 bases sitting between them. This chain's CDR3 is CASSVSFNQPQHF. The CDR3, as DNA: TGTGCCAGCAGTGTGTCTTTCAATCAGCCCCAGCATTTT.